This paragraph reports one T cell receptor beta chain. No antigen is known for it. Using its own MiXCR run on the RT-PCR reads, TCRdb lists one record per CDR3 protein. The data contain a few hundred thousand distinct CDR3 sequences, approximately 7.3% of them singletons. This entry comes from a study of response to subunit inactivated influenza vaccine. Study results and caveats: Authors proposed each seasonal influenza vaccination draws in few new T cells.

Sample: PBMCs from blood, taken about 24 months after vaccination. This sequence originates from a man between 50 and 69 years old who received an inactivated influenza vaccine.

The CDR3 DNA reads as TGTGCCAGCAGCTGGGGACTAGCGGGGGCCAAAGAGACCCAGTACTTC. This translates into CASSWGLAGAKETQYF. J is TRBJ2-5 and V is TRBV7-9; TRBD2 agrees at 14 bases. Germline trimming cut 4 bases from V and 3 bases from J; bases unmatched to any gene: 4. The germline V gene encodes CDR1 SEHNR and CDR2 FQNEAQ (reference sequence). The CDR3 runs to 16 residues.